This T cell receptor (beta chain) was retrieved from a study of read filtering for tumor transcriptome and immune sequencing. Study in general: Patients were approximately 18 male and 13 to 15 female, mean age 65.9 years, range about 47 to 85.

From roughly 390 ng of RNA, a library with molecular barcoded alpha/delta and beta/gamma adaptors was made. One entry per CDR3 protein, called by TCRdb with MiXCR from the reads. Counted here are some 140,000 distinct CDR3 sequences, approximately 13% occurring once; the ten biggest clones make up about 8.6%. The study, taken as a whole, reports: The CD138-negative fraction was mixed bone marrow immune cells, not pure T cells. Compared with RNA-seq, IR-seq gave much higher clonotype depth and reliability. About 81.9% of IR-seq clonotypes had one read, totaling about 3.5% of reads; RNA-seq: 74.6% and 44.6%.

Trimming took 2 bases from V and 9 from J; bases not matched to a gene: 7. This CDR3 region has 14 residues. The germline V gene has CDR1 SGHNT and CDR2 YYREEE (reference sequence). This clonotype was counted at least ten times. What it binds is unknown. The source of this sequence is a donor aged 40 or older with multiple myeloma. Sequencing was carried out using a population of CD138-negative cells sorted from bone marrow. The rearrangement joins TRBV5-4 to TRBJ2-1, with TRBD2 identical over 8 bases. The CDR3 region has the DNA TGTGCCAGCAGCTTCGGGACTAGTTTTGGTGAGCAGTTCTTC. It is translated as CASSFGTSFGEQFF.